This TCR beta chain was documented in a study of shared clonotypes between healthy human individuals. Study overall: Used for every donor were three CD4 naive, three CD4 memory, two CD8 naive and one CD8 memory plate. Study results and caveats: Memory subsets generally showed smaller estimated richness than naive subsets did. Donors were few, which limited the genetic and exposure-history diversity represented. For sorted subsets, rarefaction showed incomplete sequencing despite large depth.

The CDR3 spans 15 residues. Germline trimming cut 2 bases from V and 6 bases from J; bases unmatched to any gene: 7. Looked up from germline, CDR1 is MNHNS and CDR2 is SASEGT. Assay used: immunoSEQ multiplex PCR; TCRdb lists only in-frame clones, some missing. The table records more than 2 million clones, about 95% of them present only once. Terminally differentiated effector memory CD45RA+ cells were left out of the naive CD8 fraction, which was CD45RO-negative and positively selected for CCR7. This clone was detected once. As yet, its antigen is unknown. This TCR came from a man aged 18 to 30 in good health. Sequences were obtained from naive CD8+ T cells sorted from blood. The chain is built from TRBV6-1 and TRBJ1-2; 9 bases fit TRBD1. CDR3 sequence: CASSEWGTGYDGYTF. CDR3 bases: TGTGCCAGCAGTGAATGGGGGACAGGGTACGATGGCTACACCTTC.